This is a list of T cell receptor beta chains from one sample in a study of T cells after yellow fever vaccination. TCRdb fed the 5' RACE reads into MiXCR, producing one record per CDR3 protein. The data hold roughly 350,000 distinct CDR3 sequences, with about 4% observed a single time. The material sequenced was PBMCs, taken 5 days after the yellow fever booster vaccination. These receptors all come from a man aged 18 to 35 who received the YFV17D yellow fever vaccine. The CDR3 runs from the conserved cysteine through the conserved F or W. Fields, in order: D gene, J gene, V gene, clone size, CDR3 protein, CDR3 DNA. A D gene is named only where the DNA matches it firmly. The size entry is marked missing in some rows and otherwise reads once, few, many or a size class.

-	TRBJ2-3	TRBV7-8	-	CASSLRTRSADTQYF	TGTGCCAGCAGCCTCCGCACACGTTCCGCAGATACGCAGTATTTT
TRBD1	TRBJ2-5	TRBV12-3/TRBV12-4	-	CASSLGQGARETQYF	TGTGCCAGCAGTTTGGGACAGGGGGCGAGGGAGACCCAGTACTTC
-	TRBJ1-1	TRBV18	-	CASSRTQGSGGRTEAFF	TGTGCCAGCTCACGAACCCAGGGTTCGGGTGGGAGGACTGAAGCTTTCTTT
-	TRBJ2-7	TRBV6-5	many	CASSYSVQGAYEQYF	TGTGCCAGCAGTTACTCGGTTCAGGGTGCCTACGAGCAGTACTTC
TRBD1	TRBJ2-7	TRBV6-2/TRBV6-3	many	CASLIRDRIHEQYF	TGTGCCAGCCTTATCCGGGACAGGATCCACGAGCAGTACTTC
TRBD2	TRBJ2-2	TRBV7-8	few	CASIAGANTGELFF	TGTGCCTCGATAGCGGGGGCTAACACCGGGGAGCTGTTTTTT
-	TRBJ2-3	TRBV2	many	CAGVRQGIGVGSDTQYF	TGTGCCGGAGTCAGGCAGGGGATTGGAGTTGGATCAGATACGCAGTATTTT
-	TRBJ2-7	TRBV5-1	few	CASSLAVGVDEQYF	TGCGCCAGCAGCTTGGCCGTGGGGGTTGACGAGCAGTACTTC
-	TRBJ2-1	TRBV4-2	few	CASGRDLAQDEQFF	TGTGCCAGCGGCCGGGACCTGGCCCAGGATGAGCAGTTCTTC
-	TRBJ2-5	TRBV12-3/TRBV12-4	-	CASTDPKGVASVEETQYF	TGTGCCAGCACGGACCCGAAGGGGGTAGCGTCGGTTGAAGAGACCCAGTACTTC
TRBD1	TRBJ1-1	TRBV7-2	-	CASSFMQGGGTEAFF	TGTGCCAGCAGCTTCATGCAGGGGGGGGGCACTGAAGCTTTCTTT
-	TRBJ2-7	TRBV15	few	CATSRAPDSYEQYF	TGTGCCACCAGCAGAGCCCCAGACTCCTACGAGCAGTACTTC
TRBD1	TRBJ2-5	TRBV5-1	-	CASSRTLGGETQYF	TGCGCCAGCAGCCGAACTCTAGGGGGCGAGACCCAGTACTTC
-	TRBJ1-1	TRBV18	-	CASSPPSGGQNGAFF	TGTGCCAGCTCACCACCCTCCGGGGGCCAAAACGGAGCTTTCTTT
-	TRBJ2-5	TRBV7-2	many	CASTQGVVETQYF	TGTGCCAGCACCCAAGGGGTAGTGGAGACCCAGTACTTC
-	TRBJ1-2	TRBV6-5	few	CASSLTGFYGYTF	TGTGCCAGCAGCTTAACAGGGTTTTACGGCTACACCTTC
-	TRBJ1-1	TRBV4-1	many	CASSQGATEAFF	TGCGCCAGCAGCCAAGGGGCCACTGAAGCTTTCTTT
TRBD2	TRBJ2-7	TRBV5-1	-	CASRSGGYEQYF	TGCGCCAGCAGAAGCGGGGGCTACGAGCAGTACTTC
TRBD1	TRBJ2-5	TRBV5-1	few	CASFYGTGEETQYF	TGCGCCAGCTTCTATGGGACAGGGGAGGAGACCCAGTACTTC
-	TRBJ1-1	TRBV20-1	few	CSASFDSRNTEAFF	TGCAGTGCTAGTTTTGACAGCCGGAACACTGAAGCTTTCTTT
-	TRBJ2-3	TRBV15	many	CATSRGNGLDTQYF	TGTGCCACCAGCAGAGGGAACGGGCTGGATACGCAGTATTTT
-	TRBJ2-1	TRBV5-6	many	CASSLWGGRYNEQFF	TGTGCCAGCAGCCTTTGGGGGGGCCGTTACAATGAGCAGTTCTTC
TRBD2	TRBJ2-1	TRBV30	many	CASWRRGAIEQFF	TGTGCCTCATGGCGGCGGGGGGCGATTGAGCAGTTCTTC
-	TRBJ1-1	TRBV29-1	few	CSVERKGVSNTEAFF	TGCAGCGTTGAGAGGAAAGGGGTATCGAACACTGAAGCTTTCTTT
-	TRBJ1-5	TRBV6-1	many	CASSEREYQPQHF	TGTGCCAGCAGTGAACGGGAATATCAGCCCCAGCATTTT
-	TRBJ2-5	TRBV9	few	CASSVLGREETQYF	TGTGCCAGCAGCGTACTCGGCAGGGAAGAGACCCAGTACTTC
-	TRBJ1-1	TRBV4-3	-	CASSQGRESGRMNTEAFF	TGCGCCAGCAGCCAAGGTAGGGAGTCGGGTCGGATGAACACTGAAGCTTTCTTT
-	TRBJ2-3	TRBV4-3	many	CASSQDPDGVGTDTQYF	TGCGCCAGCAGCCAAGATCCCGATGGTGTCGGCACAGATACGCAGTATTTT
TRBD1	TRBJ2-5	TRBV5-1	many	CASSWTGDETQYF	TGCGCCAGCAGCTGGACAGGGGACGAGACCCAGTACTTC
-	TRBJ2-2	TRBV29-1	many	CSVADINGNAGELFF	TGCAGCGTCGCCGACATCAACGGGAACGCCGGGGAGCTGTTTTTT
-	TRBJ1-2	TRBV20-1	many	CSAREGARGNGYTF	TGCAGTGCTAGAGAGGGGGCGAGGGGGAATGGCTACACCTTC
TRBD1	TRBJ2-3	TRBV7-9	-	CASSVGTGGPDTQYF	TGTGCCAGCAGCGTCGGGACAGGGGGACCAGATACGCAGTATTTT
TRBD2	TRBJ2-1	TRBV6-2/TRBV6-3	-	CASKLLTSGQFF	TGTGCCAGCAAGCTCTTGACTAGCGGGCAGTTCTTC
-	TRBJ1-6	TRBV7-2	-	CASSLYGDVGSPLHF	TGTGCCAGCAGCTTATACGGGGATGTGGGTTCACCCCTCCACTTT
TRBD1	TRBJ2-1	TRBV5-1	-	CASGPGRQGLVHNEQFF	TGCGCCAGCGGGCCCGGTCGACAGGGTTTGGTTCACAATGAGCAGTTCTTC
TRBD1	TRBJ1-4	TRBV2	few	CASVGGQVNEKLFF	TGTGCCAGCGTTGGGGGACAGGTGAATGAAAAACTGTTTTTT
TRBD1	TRBJ1-1	TRBV5-1	many	CASSTGQVRNTEAFF	TGCGCCAGCAGCACCGGACAGGTGAGGAACACTGAAGCTTTCTTT
-	TRBJ1-1	TRBV18	few	CASSPRVGIEGTEAFF	TGTGCCAGCTCACCGCGGGTAGGGATTGAGGGCACTGAAGCTTTCTTT
TRBD2	TRBJ2-3	TRBV20-1	few	CSASPPSGGTLTDTQYF	TGCAGTGCTTCCCCCCCAAGCGGGGGGACACTAACGGATACGCAGTATTTT
-	TRBJ2-5	TRBV20-1	-	CSARSWGAEETQYF	TGCAGTGCTAGATCCTGGGGGGCAGAAGAGACCCAGTACTTC
-	TRBJ2-5	TRBV24-1	-	CATSAPVRGETQYF	TGTGCCACCAGCGCGCCCGTCCGGGGGGAGACCCAGTACTTC
TRBD2	TRBJ2-1	TRBV18	few	CASSPRGSGGNNEQFF	TGTGCCAGCTCACCCCGGGGCAGCGGGGGAAACAATGAGCAGTTCTTC
TRBD2	TRBJ2-3	TRBV18	few	CASSPPKGLAGAHRNTDTQYF	TGTGCCAGCTCACCACCCAAGGGGCTAGCGGGGGCTCACCGAAACACAGATACGCAGTATTTT
TRBD1	TRBJ1-5	TRBV7-9	many	CASSWGTGGNQPQHF	TGTGCCAGCAGCTGGGGGACAGGGGGAAATCAGCCCCAGCATTTT
-	TRBJ1-1	TRBV7-7	-	CASSPGGGAEAFF	TGTGCCAGCAGCCCGGGCGGTGGCGCTGAAGCTTTCTTT
-	TRBJ1-1	TRBV7-6	many	CASSPSTGNTEAFF	TGTGCCAGCAGCCCCTCAACAGGGAACACTGAAGCTTTCTTT
TRBD1	TRBJ2-4	TRBV12-3/TRBV12-4	many	CASRRTGGLDIQYF	TGTGCCAGCAGACGGACAGGGGGCTTGGACATTCAGTACTTC
-	TRBJ2-2	TRBV11-2	once	CASSFRGGIGGELFF	TGTGCCAGCAGCTTTAGGGGGGGAATCGGCGGGGAGCTGTTTTTT
-	TRBJ2-1	TRBV7-2	many	CASRVAATYNEQFF	TGTGCCAGCAGGGTAGCGGCCACCTACAATGAGCAGTTCTTC
-	TRBJ2-3	TRBV27	many	CASSLLVEGTQYF	TGTGCCAGCAGTTTACTGGTCGAAGGTACGCAGTATTTT
TRBD1	TRBJ2-5	TRBV5-5	-	CASTQLTGRQETQYF	TGTGCCAGCACCCAACTGACAGGGAGACAAGAGACCCAGTACTTC
TRBD1	TRBJ1-4	TRBV13	few	CASSPQGGPLFF	TGTGCCAGCAGCCCACAGGGGGGACCACTGTTTTTT
-	TRBJ2-5	TRBV20-1	few	CSATLGRGGFETQYF	TGCAGTGCTACACTGGGGAGGGGGGGATTTGAGACCCAGTACTTC
TRBD2	TRBJ2-3	TRBV9	few	CASSVGGSGGHRTDTQYF	TGTGCCAGCAGCGTAGGAGGTAGCGGGGGGCATCGCACAGATACGCAGTATTTT
-	TRBJ1-5	TRBV7-3	many	CASSLTQGQPQHF	TGTGCCAGCAGCTTAACACAGGGTCAGCCCCAGCATTTT
-	TRBJ2-1	TRBV6-5	-	CASSPIPGTGNEQFF	TGTGCCAGCAGCCCGATTCCAGGGACGGGGAATGAGCAGTTCTTC
-	TRBJ1-5	TRBV7-2	-	CASSSGRRASEPQHF	TGTGCCAGCAGCTCGGGGAGACGGGCTAGCGAGCCCCAGCATTTT